A selection of T cell receptor beta chains follows, all from one sample in a study of T-cell reconstitution after alpha-beta-depleted transplantation in children. TCRdb recomputed calls from the PCR reads with MiXCR, one row per CDR3 protein. The table includes about 58,000 distinct CDR3 sequences, approximately 46% detected once. This sample comprised PBMCs, mostly from graft donor cells, obtained 360 days after TCRalphabeta/CD19-depleted stem cell transplant. Receptor source: a male patient between 5 and 17 years old who had a stem cell transplant for acute lymphoblastic leukemia, so the T cells may come from the graft donor. Both conserved end residues are part of each CDR3. A D gene is named only where the DNA matches it firmly. For some rows the clone size is stated as once, few or many, or as a class when expanded; others skip it.

D gene	V gene	CDR3 length	clone size	J gene	CDR3 protein	CDR3 DNA
.	TRBV28	14	.	TRBJ2-7	CASSSGTSAYEQYF	TGTGCCAGCAGTTCCGGGACGTCGGCCTACGAGCAGTACTTC
TRBD2	TRBV27	15	.	TRBJ2-7	CASTGLAAGDGEQYF	TGTGCCAGCACGGGACTAGCGGCCGGGGATGGAGAGCAGTACTTC
TRBD2	TRBV4-3	15	.	TRBJ2-3	CASSQVAGGSDTQYF	TGCGCCAGCAGCCAGGTAGCGGGAGGCAGCGATACGCAGTATTTT
TRBD2	TRBV29-1	13	.	TRBJ2-7	CSVLAGDSYEQYF	TGCAGCGTTTTAGCGGGGGACTCCTACGAGCAGTACTTC
.	TRBV7-6	13	.	TRBJ2-3	CASSLGGRNTQYF	TGTGCCAGCAGCTTAGGTGGGCGGAATACGCAGTATTTT
.	TRBV29-1	11	.	TRBJ1-2	CSVDTLGGYTF	TGCAGCGTTGACACCTTGGGTGGCTACACCTTC
.	TRBV6-2/TRBV6-3	14	few	TRBJ2-7	CASSYWDTGHEQYF	TGTGCCAGCAGTTACTGGGACACGGGGCACGAGCAGTACTTC
TRBD1	TRBV7-2	17	.	TRBJ2-5	CASSLTGQGIGVETQYF	TGTGCCAGCAGCTTAACGGGACAGGGTATTGGGGTGGAGACCCAGTACTTC
.	TRBV5-1	13	few	TRBJ1-5	CASSFGRNQPQHF	TGCGCCAGCAGCTTCGGACGCAATCAGCCCCAGCATTTT
.	TRBV6-6	12	.	TRBJ2-3	CASVGTTDTQYF	TGTGCCAGCGTGGGCACTACAGATACGCAGTATTTT
.	TRBV6-5	14	.	TRBJ1-1	CASSSWGSGTEAFF	TGTGCCAGCAGTTCCTGGGGTTCTGGCACTGAAGCTTTCTTT
.	TRBV29-1	12	.	TRBJ2-1	CSVVRDLNEQFF	TGCAGCGTTGTTCGGGACCTCAATGAGCAGTTCTTC
.	TRBV12-3/TRBV12-4	17	many	TRBJ2-5	CASRLRPEGVVQETQYF	TGTGCCAGCAGACTGCGGCCTGAGGGGGTTGTACAAGAGACCCAGTACTTC
TRBD2	TRBV20-1	19	.	TRBJ2-4	CSASDSGASGSGDKNIQYF	TGCAGTGCTAGTGACTCTGGGGCTAGCGGGAGTGGAGACAAAAACATTCAGTACTTC
TRBD2	TRBV10-3	18	.	TRBJ2-1	CAIRAGTSGRALYNEQFF	TGTGCCATCAGGGCCGGGACTAGCGGGAGGGCCCTCTACAATGAGCAGTTCTTC
.	TRBV6-5	12	.	TRBJ1-1	CASTARNTEAFF	TGTGCCAGCACGGCCCGGAACACTGAAGCTTTCTTT
.	TRBV10-3	17	.	TRBJ1-3	CAIRDEAGPNSGNTIYF	TGTGCCATCAGGGACGAGGCAGGGCCTAACTCTGGAAACACCATATATTTT
.	TRBV12-3/TRBV12-4	16	.	TRBJ2-4	CASSLASHAAKNIQYF	TGTGCCAGCAGTTTAGCCTCCCATGCAGCCAAAAACATTCAGTACTTC
TRBD1	TRBV24-1	14	.	TRBJ2-3	CATSGDREGDTQYF	TGTGCCACCAGTGGGGACAGGGAAGGAGATACGCAGTATTTT
.	TRBV12-3/TRBV12-4	14	.	TRBJ2-7	CASSFGAGSYEQYF	TGTGCCAGCAGTTTCGGTGCAGGGTCCTACGAGCAGTACTTC
.	TRBV12-3/TRBV12-4	12	.	TRBJ2-7	CASKPSLGEQYF	TGTGCCAGCAAGCCCTCCCTGGGCGAGCAGTACTTC
.	TRBV29-1	10	.	TRBJ1-2	CSAGQSGYTF	TGCAGCGCCGGACAGTCGGGCTACACCTTC
.	TRBV15	18	once	TRBJ1-5	CATSRDLLLSGVWQPQHF	TGTGCCACCAGCAGAGATCTCCTTCTTTCAGGGGTCTGGCAGCCCCAGCATTTT
TRBD1	TRBV20-1	16	.	TRBJ2-7	CSARLLRDSGSYEQYF	TGCAGTGCTAGACTCCTCCGGGACAGCGGCTCCTACGAGCAGTACTTC